This TCR beta chain came from a study of blood T cells in healthy people across ages. This clonotype came up many times. CDR3 size: 14 residues. The V end was cut by 0 bases, the J end by 8 bases, with 13 bases between. Germline lookup yields CDR1 ENHRY and CDR2 SYGVKD. Combining a sample-barcoded 5' primer with a J-beta primer mix, a second PCR ran for 7 to 11 cycles. TCRdb re-called the 5' RACE reads with MiXCR, one entry per CDR3 protein. The sample includes some 790,000 distinct CDR3 sequences, 29% seen only once; the top ten take around 15%. The source material was blood. The receptor was derived from a woman of 80 years or more in good health. V is TRBV10-3 and J is TRBJ1-2, with D maybe TRBD1 (5 bases). This CDR3 is CAISESGTVGGYTF. In DNA, the CDR3 is TGTGCCATCAGTGAGTCCGGGACCGTGGGGGGCTACACCTTC.